This T cell receptor (beta chain) stems from a study of T cells in Graves' hyperthyroidism and ophthalmopathy. Amplification yielded TCR beta CDR3 regions, with RNA transcripts as the source. HTBI primers were employed in a first-round RT-PCR of the TCR CDR3. TCRdb passed the multiplex PCR reads through MiXCR, listing each CDR3 protein once. Counted here are fewer than 900,000 distinct CDR3 sequences, approximately 16% occurring once; the ten biggest clones make up approximately 8%. Whole-study findings and limits: Blood held most thyroid clonotypes expanded above 0.001 frequency.

This clonotype turned up a few times. The antigen remains undetermined. The junction had 3 bases not matched to a gene; V was cut back by 6 bases and J by 5 bases. The V gene's germline CDR1 is SQVTM and CDR2 ANQGSEA. The CDR3 extends over 13 amino acids. The rearrangement joins TRBV29-1 to TRBJ2-2, with 10 bases matching TRBD2. Input material: blood. The TCR comes from a man between 18 and 35 years old with Graves' hyperthyroidism. CDR3 protein: CSVGLALTGELFF. As DNA, the CDR3 is TGCAGCGTGGGACTAGCGTTAACCGGGGAGCTGTTTTTT.